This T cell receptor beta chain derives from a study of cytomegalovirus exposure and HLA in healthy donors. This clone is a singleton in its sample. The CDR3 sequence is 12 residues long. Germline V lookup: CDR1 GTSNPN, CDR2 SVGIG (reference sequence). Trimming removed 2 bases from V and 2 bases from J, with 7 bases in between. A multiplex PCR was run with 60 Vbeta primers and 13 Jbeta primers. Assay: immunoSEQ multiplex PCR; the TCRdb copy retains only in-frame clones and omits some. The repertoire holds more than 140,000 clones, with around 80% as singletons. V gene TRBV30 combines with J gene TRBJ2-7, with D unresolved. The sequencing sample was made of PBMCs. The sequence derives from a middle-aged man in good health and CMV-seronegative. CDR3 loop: CAWSPYAYEQYF. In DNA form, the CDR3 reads TGTGCCTGGAGTCCCTACGCCTACGAGCAGTACTTC.